This is a list of T cell receptor beta chains from one sample in a study of blood T cell repertoires in COVID-19. The table came from immunoSEQ multiplex PCR; TCRdb's copy has only in-frame clones and leaves some out. The table shows under 200,000 clones, with around four fifths occurring only once. The source material was peripheral blood. The source of these receptors is a man between 65 and 85 years old with acute or convalescent COVID-19. Each CDR3 is given with its conserved first and last residue. Fields, in order: V gene, clone size, J gene, D gene, CDR3 protein, CDR3 DNA. A D gene is named only where the DNA matches it firmly. Clone size is shown for a subset of rows, as once, few, many or a class of expanded clone.

V: TRBV5-4; size: NA; J: TRBJ2-5; D: TRBD1; CDR3: CASSLQGAGQETQYF; DNA: TGTGCCAGCAGCTTACAGGGGGCGGGACAAGAGACCCAGTACTTC
V: TRBV24-1; size: NA; J: TRBJ2-1; D: TRBD2; CDR3: CATSDPGGSGNEQFF; DNA: TGTGCCACCAGTGATCCGGGGGGGTCGGGCAATGAGCAGTTCTTC
V: TRBV2; size: once; J: TRBJ1-1; D: NA; CDR3: CASSAAWGMNTEAFF; DNA: TGTGCCAGCAGTGCTGCGTGGGGCATGAACACTGAAGCTTTCTTT
V: TRBV19; size: NA; J: TRBJ1-2; D: TRBD1; CDR3: CASTWTGGNYGYTF; DNA: TGTGCCAGTACCTGGACAGGGGGGAACTATGGCTACACCTTC
V: TRBV7-8; size: NA; J: TRBJ1-5; D: NA; CDR3: CASSSAGAGNQPQHF; DNA: TGTGCCAGCAGCTCTGCAGGGGCCGGCAATCAGCCCCAGCATTTT
V: TRBV6-6; size: few; J: TRBJ1-1; D: NA; CDR3: CASSSGLVNTEAFF; DNA: TGTGCCAGCAGTTCAGGGTTGGTGAACACTGAAGCTTTCTTT
V: TRBV7-2; size: NA; J: TRBJ1-1; D: NA; CDR3: CASSLVGRVNTEAFF; DNA: TGTGCCAGCAGCTTAGTTGGCAGGGTGAACACTGAAGCTTTCTTT
V: TRBV5-4; size: few; J: TRBJ2-1; D: TRBD1; CDR3: CASSPISDRVARNEQFF; DNA: TGTGCCAGCAGCCCTATATCGGACAGGGTGGCTAGGAATGAGCAGTTCTTC
V: TRBV29-1; size: NA; J: TRBJ2-7; D: NA; CDR3: CSVVPTSSYEQYF; DNA: TGCAGCGTTGTCCCGACTAGCTCCTACGAGCAGTACTTC
V: TRBV28; size: once; J: TRBJ2-1; D: TRBD2; CDR3: CASSSPIGLAQNNEQFF; DNA: TGTGCCAGCAGTTCCCCAATCGGACTAGCGCAAAACAATGAGCAGTTCTTC
V: TRBV14; size: NA; J: TRBJ2-1; D: TRBD2; CDR3: CASSQDPRLASNEQFF; DNA: TGTGCCAGCAGCCAAGATCCGCGACTAGCCAGCAATGAGCAGTTCTTC
V: TRBV7-9; size: NA; J: TRBJ2-7; D: TRBD2; CDR3: CASSATSGRDEQYF; DNA: TGTGCCAGCAGCGCAACTAGCGGGAGAGACGAGCAGTACTTC
V: TRBV7-2; size: once; J: TRBJ1-2; D: NA; CDR3: CASSPADRQAYGYTF; DNA: TGTGCCAGCAGCCCCGCCGACAGGCAAGCCTATGGCTACACCTTC
V: TRBV5-1; size: NA; J: TRBJ1-4; D: NA; CDR3: CASGGGSLGEKLFF; DNA: TGCGCCAGCGGCGGGGGCAGTCTGGGGGAAAAACTGTTTTTT
V: TRBV5-4; size: NA; J: TRBJ1-2; D: TRBD1; CDR3: CASSSEYETGGSSGYTF; DNA: TGTGCCAGCAGCTCCGAGTATGAGACAGGGGGATCTTCTGGCTACACCTTC
V: TRBV5-1; size: NA; J: TRBJ2-7; D: NA; CDR3: CASSSTGSNYEQYF; DNA: TGCGCCAGCAGCTCGACAGGCAGCAACTACGAGCAGTACTTC
V: TRBV9; size: NA; J: TRBJ1-1; D: NA; CDR3: CASTAVGTMNTEAFF; DNA: TGTGCCAGCACAGCGGTTGGGACAATGAACACTGAAGCTTTCTTT
V: TRBV29-1; size: few; J: TRBJ2-5; D: NA; CDR3: CSVERQAQETRDF; DNA: TGCAGCGTTGAAAGGCAGGCCCAAGAGACCAGGGACTTC
V: TRBV5-1; size: NA; J: TRBJ1-4; D: NA; CDR3: CASSFGQTNEKLFF; DNA: TGCGCCAGCAGCTTTGGACAGACTAATGAAAAACTGTTTTTT
V: TRBV4-2; size: once; J: TRBJ2-5; D: TRBD1; CDR3: CASSQSTGTGEETQYF; DNA: TGTGCCAGCAGCCAATCGACCGGGACAGGGGAAGAGACCCAGTACTTC
V: TRBV5-1; size: once; J: TRBJ2-7; D: TRBD1; CDR3: CASSPRQGTYEQYF; DNA: TGCGCCAGCAGCCCCCGACAGGGAACCTACGAGCAGTACTTC
V: TRBV28; size: NA; J: TRBJ1-1; D: NA; CDR3: CASSAFGASAMNTEAFF; DNA: TGTGCCAGCAGTGCCTTTGGGGCCTCAGCTATGAACACTGAAGCTTTCTTT
V: TRBV28; size: NA; J: TRBJ1-3; D: TRBD1; CDR3: CASSRPQGAGNTIYF; DNA: TGTGCCAGCAGCCGTCCTCAGGGGGCTGGAAACACCATATATTTT
V: TRBV29-1; size: once; J: TRBJ2-4; D: TRBD1; CDR3: CSVVYSGTDIQYF; DNA: TGCAGCGTCGTTTATTCCGGGACAGACATTCAGTACTTC
V: TRBV15; size: NA; J: TRBJ1-3; D: NA; CDR3: CATSNRQTGNTIYF; DNA: TGTGCCACCAGCAACCGACAGACCGGAAACACCATATATTTT
V: TRBV5-4; size: NA; J: TRBJ1-2; D: NA; CDR3: CASSLVAGGSNYGYTF; DNA: TGTGCCAGCAGCTTGGTGGCTGGGGGGAGTAACTATGGCTACACCTTC
V: TRBV28; size: once; J: TRBJ2-2; D: TRBD1; CDR3: CASGLRDRGYPGELFF; DNA: TGTGCCAGCGGCCTAAGGGACAGGGGTTACCCCGGGGAGCTGTTTTTT
V: TRBV29-1; size: NA; J: TRBJ2-7; D: NA; CDR3: CSVDGEGGGDEQYF; DNA: TGCAGCGTTGACGGGGAAGGGGGTGGCGACGAGCAGTACTTC
V: TRBV24-1; size: NA; J: TRBJ2-2; D: TRBD1; CDR3: CATSDPNRGPNTGELFF; DNA: TGTGCCACCAGTGACCCAAACAGGGGACCGAACACCGGGGAGCTGTTTTTT
V: TRBV28; size: NA; J: TRBJ1-6; D: NA; CDR3: CASSRSGHNSPLHF; DNA: TGTGCCAGCAGTAGGTCAGGGCATAATTCACCCCTCCACTTT
V: TRBV13; size: NA; J: TRBJ2-3; D: TRBD2; CDR3: CASRYGGLAGGPGTDTQYF; DNA: TGTGCCAGCCGCTACGGGGGACTAGCGGGGGGGCCCGGCACAGATACGCAGTATTTT
V: TRBV4-1; size: many; J: TRBJ2-1; D: NA; CDR3: CASSPQDLTGSNEQFF; DNA: TGCGCCAGCAGCCCACAAGATCTGACAGGCAGCAATGAGCAGTTCTTC
V: TRBV4-1; size: NA; J: TRBJ2-3; D: TRBD2; CDR3: CASSQVTGGREDTQYF; DNA: TGCGCCAGCAGCCAAGTTACGGGAGGAAGGGAAGATACGCAGTATTTT
V: TRBV28; size: NA; J: TRBJ1-6; D: TRBD1; CDR3: CASSKNTGGDSPLHF; DNA: TGTGCCAGCAGTAAAAACACAGGGGGCGACTCACCCCTCCACTTT
V: TRBV27; size: NA; J: TRBJ2-2; D: TRBD2; CDR3: CASNPGLANGELFF; DNA: TGTGCCAGCAACCCGGGACTAGCAAACGGGGAGCTGTTTTTT
V: TRBV18; size: NA; J: TRBJ1-2; D: NA; CDR3: CASSPGRDTNYGYTF; DNA: TGTGCCAGCTCACCAGGACGGGACACCAACTATGGCTACACCTTC
V: TRBV5-1; size: NA; J: TRBJ1-5; D: TRBD1; CDR3: CASSPGQGGTQPQHF; DNA: TGCGCCAGCAGCCCGGGACAGGGCGGCACTCAGCCCCAGCATTTT